These T cell receptor beta chains were read from a single sample in a study of blood T cells in healthy people across ages. TCRdb re-called the 5' RACE reads through MiXCR, storing one row per CDR3 protein. The sample holds approximately 810,000 distinct CDR3 sequences, about 36% seen once. Material for sequencing was blood. The receptors derive from a young man in good health. CDR3s include the opening cysteine and the closing phenylalanine or tryptophan. The D gene is left open where the match is weak. Clone size is shown for a subset of rows, as once, few, many or a class of expanded clone.

TRBJ1-1	-	TRBV2	TRBD1	TGTGCCAGCAGTGAAGCATGGGGGACAGCCGGAGGACTCACTGAAGCTTTCTTT	CASSEAWGTAGGLTEAFF
TRBJ2-1	many	TRBV9	TRBD2	TGTGCCAGCAGCGTAGCGGGACTAGCTCACAATGAGCAGTTCTTC	CASSVAGLAHNEQFF
TRBJ1-4	-	TRBV20-1	-	TGCAGTGCTCGGCCGGGGGGCCGTGAAAAACTGTTTTTT	CSARPGGREKLFF
TRBJ2-2	-	TRBV30	-	TGTGCCTGGAGGGCCCCCGGGGAGCTGTTTTTT	CAWRAPGELFF
TRBJ2-1	-	TRBV20-1	-	TGCAGTGCCGAAGGACAGTCCCCGCGCTACAATGAGCAGTTCTTC	CSAEGQSPRYNEQFF
TRBJ1-4	-	TRBV29-1	TRBD1	TGCAGCGTTGGCGCAGGGGGAAAACTGTTTTTT	CSVGAGGKLFF
TRBJ1-2	-	TRBV6-5	TRBD1	TGTGCCAGCAGCCCGATCATGACAGGGATGGATGGCTACACCTTC	CASSPIMTGMDGYTF
TRBJ2-5	many	TRBV10-1	TRBD2	TGCGCCAGCAGCCACCCAACTAGCGGGAGGACCCAGTACTTC	CASSHPTSGRTQYF
TRBJ2-5	-	TRBV29-1	-	TGCAGCGTTGAAGAAGTCCGGGGGCGGTACAATGAGCAGTACTTC	CSVEEVRGRYNEQYF
TRBJ2-3	few	TRBV7-2	TRBD1	TGTGCCAGCAGCACGACAGGGACTACGCAGTATTTT	CASSTTGTTQYF
TRBJ1-3	-	TRBV6-6	-	TGTGCCAGCAGTCTACTTACGGGGCCTGGAAACACCATATATTTT	CASSLLTGPGNTIYF
TRBJ2-5	-	TRBV4-3	-	TGCGCCAGCAGCCAGGGCTACCGATCCCAAGAGACCCAGTACTTC	CASSQGYRSQETQYF
TRBJ2-1	-	TRBV7-9	-	TGTGCCAGCAGCTTAGTGGCAGCATACAATGAGCAGTTCTTC	CASSLVAAYNEQFF
TRBJ2-6	-	TRBV14	TRBD2	TGTGCCAGCAGCCGGTATGGGGGGGGAGGCAACGTCCTGACTTTC	CASSRYGGGGNVLTF
TRBJ1-6	few	TRBV27	-	TGTGCCAGCAGTTTATTTTCTTTCGTGGCCGATAATTCACCCCTCCACTTT	CASSLFSFVADNSPLHF
TRBJ1-1	-	TRBV12-3/TRBV12-4	-	TGTGCCAGCAGTTACAGCGCGGGGAACACTGAAGCTTTCTTT	CASSYSAGNTEAFF
TRBJ2-6	once	TRBV20-1	-	TGCAGTGCCGAGGACCCTGGGGCCAACGTCCTGACTTTC	CSAEDPGANVLTF
TRBJ1-1	few	TRBV12-3/TRBV12-4	-	TGTGCCACCACTTACCTTATGAACACTGAAGCTTTCTTT	CATTYLMNTEAFF
TRBJ1-1	-	TRBV4-1	-	TGCGCCAGCAGCCAAGATGGGCTAAAAGCTTTCTTT	CASSQDGLKAFF
TRBJ1-2	once	TRBV29-1	-	TGCAGCATCCCGGACCCTCCAGAAGGCTATGGCTACACCTTC	CSIPDPPEGYGYTF
TRBJ2-7	few	TRBV6-2/TRBV6-3	-	TGTGCCAGCAGCCTTTCGAGGGTAAACGAGCAGTACTTC	CASSLSRVNEQYF
TRBJ2-1	-	TRBV7-3	-	TGTGCCAGCAGCGAGGGACGTAACTCCTACGAGCAGTTCTTC	CASSEGRNSYEQFF
TRBJ2-1	-	TRBV18	-	TGTGCCAGCTCACCACAGGGTTTCTACAATGAGCACTTCTTC	CASSPQGFYNEHFF
TRBJ1-1	few	TRBV5-1	-	TGCGCCAGCAGCTTATGGACGGCCGGGGAAGCTTTCTTT	CASSLWTAGEAFF
TRBJ2-5	-	TRBV3-1	-	TGTGCCAGCAGCCCCTCCGGGGTCACCCAAGAGACCCAGTACTTC	CASSPSGVTQETQYF
TRBJ1-5	-	TRBV20-1	-	TGCAGTGCTAGTCAGGGTCCCGGTCAGCCCCAGCATTTT	CSASQGPGQPQHF
TRBJ2-1	few	TRBV12-3/TRBV12-4	TRBD1	TGTGCCAGCAGTTTAATGCGGGACAGGGGGTTTTCGGAGCAGTTCTTC	CASSLMRDRGFSEQFF
TRBJ2-3	-	TRBV12-3/TRBV12-4	TRBD2	TGTGCCAGCAGTTTAGCGGCGAGACTAGCGGGGAGCACAGATGCGCAGTATTTT	CASSLAARLAGSTDAQYF
TRBJ2-1	-	TRBV20-1	-	TGCAGTGCTAGCCCTTTAGCTGATGAGCAGTTCTTC	CSASPLADEQFF
TRBJ2-2	-	TRBV29-1	-	TGCAGCGTTGAACGGCCCGGGATCATCGGGGAGCTGTTTTTT	CSVERPGIIGELFF
TRBJ2-3	-	TRBV6-2/TRBV6-3	TRBD2	TGTGCCAGCGCCAACCCCCGGGACTACCTAGATACGCAGTATTTT	CASANPRDYLDTQYF
TRBJ2-3	-	TRBV20-1	TRBD2	TGCAGTGCTACCCAAATCGGGACTAGCGGGGGGATAGATACGCAGTATTTT	CSATQIGTSGGIDTQYF
TRBJ1-5	few	TRBV6-6	-	TGTGCCAGCAGTCGAGGGGCACGGGAGTTGGATCAGCCCCAGCATTTT	CASSRGARELDQPQHF
TRBJ2-6	-	TRBV7-9	-	TGTGCTAACAGCGACTCTGGGGCCAACGTCCTGACTTTC	CANSDSGANVLTF
TRBJ2-3	few	TRBV15	-	TGTGCCACCAGCAGAGAGTTAGGGGCGCTGAGTGATACGCAGTATTTT	CATSRELGALSDTQYF
TRBJ1-1	-	TRBV5-1	TRBD1	TGCGCCAGCAGCCGGACAGGGGATCGGACTGAAGTTTTCTTT	CASSRTGDRTEVFF
TRBJ2-7	-	TRBV6-6	-	TGTGCCAGCCGATATTCTCAGGGGGGCGAGCAGTACTTC	CASRYSQGGEQYF
TRBJ2-5	-	TRBV24-1	-	TGTGCCACTAGAGGCGATAGGAGCCAAGAGACCCAGTACTTC	CATRGDRSQETQYF
TRBJ1-5	-	TRBV10-3	-	TGTGCCATCAGTGAGGCCCCGACTGCGAATCAGCCCCAGCATTTT	CAISEAPTANQPQHF
TRBJ2-7	many	TRBV12-3/TRBV12-4	TRBD1	TGTGCCAGCAGTCTCGGGACAGGCTACGAGCAGTACTTC	CASSLGTGYEQYF
TRBJ2-1	-	TRBV20-1	-	TGCAGTGCTAGAAGGGGGGCCTCCTACAATGAGCAGTTCTTC	CSARRGASYNEQFF
TRBJ1-1	-	TRBV12-3/TRBV12-4	-	TGTGCCAGCAGTTTAGGAGGCGCGCCCACTGAAGCTTTCTTT	CASSLGGAPTEAFF
TRBJ1-2	few	TRBV20-1	-	TGCAGTGCTAGTCTGGTTTATGGCTACACCTTC	CSASLVYGYTF
TRBJ1-4	-	TRBV4-1	-	TGCGCCAGCAGTCGGGGGCCCCTTGAAAAACTGTTTTTT	CASSRGPLEKLFF
TRBJ2-1	few	TRBV6-2/TRBV6-3	TRBD1	TGTGCCACCTTCCGGGACAGCACTTACAATGAGCAGTTCTTC	CATFRDSTYNEQFF
TRBJ2-7	many	TRBV10-3	-	TGTGCCATCAGCCAAACAGGATCCTACGAGCAGTACTTC	CAISQTGSYEQYF
TRBJ1-5	-	TRBV15	TRBD1	TGTGCCACCAGCAGAAATGGACAGGGCGGCAATCAGCCCCAGCATTTT	CATSRNGQGGNQPQHF